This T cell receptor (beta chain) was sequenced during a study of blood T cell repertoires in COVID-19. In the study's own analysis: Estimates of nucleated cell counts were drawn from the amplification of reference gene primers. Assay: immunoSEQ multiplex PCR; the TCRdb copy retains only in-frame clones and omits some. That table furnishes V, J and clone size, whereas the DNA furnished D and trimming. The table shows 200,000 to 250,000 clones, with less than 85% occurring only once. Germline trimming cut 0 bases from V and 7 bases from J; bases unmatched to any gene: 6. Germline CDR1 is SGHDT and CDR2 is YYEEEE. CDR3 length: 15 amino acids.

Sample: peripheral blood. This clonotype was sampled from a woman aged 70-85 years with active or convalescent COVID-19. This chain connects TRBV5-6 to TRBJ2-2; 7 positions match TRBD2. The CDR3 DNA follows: TGTGCCAGCAGCTTGGTGGCGGGGGTCCGCGGGGAGCTGTTTTTT. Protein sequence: CASSLVAGVRGELFF.